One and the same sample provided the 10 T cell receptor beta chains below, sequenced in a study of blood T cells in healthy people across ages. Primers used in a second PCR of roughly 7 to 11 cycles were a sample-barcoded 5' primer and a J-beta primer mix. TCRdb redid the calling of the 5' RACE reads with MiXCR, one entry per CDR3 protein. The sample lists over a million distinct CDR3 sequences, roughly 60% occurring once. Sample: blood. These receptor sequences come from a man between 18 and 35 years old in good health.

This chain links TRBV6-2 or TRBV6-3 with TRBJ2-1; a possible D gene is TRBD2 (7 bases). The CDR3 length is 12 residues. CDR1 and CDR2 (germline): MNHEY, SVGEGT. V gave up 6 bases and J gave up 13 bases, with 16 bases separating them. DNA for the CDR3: TGTGCCAGCAGCCCCATTGCGGGGGCCCAGTTCTTC. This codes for CASSPIAGAQFF.

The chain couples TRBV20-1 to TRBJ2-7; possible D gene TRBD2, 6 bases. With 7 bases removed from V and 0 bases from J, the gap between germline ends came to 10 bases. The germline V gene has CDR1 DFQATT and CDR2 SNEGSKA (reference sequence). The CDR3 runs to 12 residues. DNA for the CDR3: TGCAGTGGGCTAGCGTCCTCCTACGAGCAGTACTTC. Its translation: CSGLASSYEQYF.

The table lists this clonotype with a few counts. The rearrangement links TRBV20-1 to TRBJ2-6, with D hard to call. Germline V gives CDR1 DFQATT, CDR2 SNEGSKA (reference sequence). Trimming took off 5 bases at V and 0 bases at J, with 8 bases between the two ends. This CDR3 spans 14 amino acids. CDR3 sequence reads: CSAALISGANVLTF. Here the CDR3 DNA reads TGCAGTGCTGCCCTTATCTCTGGGGCCAACGTCCTGACTTTC.

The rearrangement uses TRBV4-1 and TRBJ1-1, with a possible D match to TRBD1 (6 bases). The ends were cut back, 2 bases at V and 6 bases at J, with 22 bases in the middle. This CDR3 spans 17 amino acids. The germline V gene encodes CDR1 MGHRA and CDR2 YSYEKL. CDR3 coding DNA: TGCGCCAGCAGCCAACCTGGACAGAGCAAAGGTGTCCCTGAAGCTTTCTTT. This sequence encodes CASSQPGQSKGVPEAFF.

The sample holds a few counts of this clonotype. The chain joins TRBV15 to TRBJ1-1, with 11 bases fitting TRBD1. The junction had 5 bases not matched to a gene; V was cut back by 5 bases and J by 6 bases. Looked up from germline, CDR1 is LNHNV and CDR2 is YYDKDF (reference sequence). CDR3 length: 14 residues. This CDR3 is CATSPGTGGSEAFF. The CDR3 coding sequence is TGTGCCACCAGCCCGGGGACAGGGGGATCTGAAGCTTTCTTT.

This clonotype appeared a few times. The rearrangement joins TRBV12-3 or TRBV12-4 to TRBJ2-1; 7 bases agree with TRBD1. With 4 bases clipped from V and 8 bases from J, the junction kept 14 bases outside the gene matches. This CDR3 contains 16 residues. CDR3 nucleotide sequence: TGTGCCAGCAGTTCCCCGACAGGGTCGTTGATCCATGAGCAGTTCTTC. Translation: CASSSPTGSLIHEQFF.

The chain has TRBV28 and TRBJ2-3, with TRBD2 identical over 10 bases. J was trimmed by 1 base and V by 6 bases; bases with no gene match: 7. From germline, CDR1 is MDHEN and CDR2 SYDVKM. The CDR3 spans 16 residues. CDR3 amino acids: CASSTPGTSGTDTQYF. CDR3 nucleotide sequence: TGTGCCAGCAGCACTCCCGGGACTAGCGGCACAGATACGCAGTATTTT. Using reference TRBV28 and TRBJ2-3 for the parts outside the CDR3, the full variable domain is DVKVTQSSRYLVKRTGEKVFLECVQDMDHENMFWYRQDPGLGLRLIYFSYDVKMKEKGDIPEGYSVSREKKERFSLILESASTNQTSMYLCASSTPGTSGTDTQYFGPGTRLTVL.

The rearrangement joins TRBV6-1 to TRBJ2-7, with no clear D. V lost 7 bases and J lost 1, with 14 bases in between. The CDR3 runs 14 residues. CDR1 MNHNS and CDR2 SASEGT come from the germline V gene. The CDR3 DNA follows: TGTGCCAGCACCCCGGGCGGCGAGTCCTACGAGCAGTACTTC. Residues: CASTPGGESYEQYF.

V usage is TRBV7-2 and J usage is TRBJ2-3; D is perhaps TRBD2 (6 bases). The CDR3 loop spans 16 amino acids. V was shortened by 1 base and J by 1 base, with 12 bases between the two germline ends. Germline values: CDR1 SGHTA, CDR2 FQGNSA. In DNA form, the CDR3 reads TGTGCCAGCAGCTTAGATGGACCGGGAGGCACAGATACGCAGTATTTT. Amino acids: CASSLDGPGGTDTQYF.

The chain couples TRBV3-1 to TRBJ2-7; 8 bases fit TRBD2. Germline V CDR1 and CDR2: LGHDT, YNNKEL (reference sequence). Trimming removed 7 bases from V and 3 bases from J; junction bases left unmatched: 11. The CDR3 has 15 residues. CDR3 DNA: TGTGCCAGCACCACCAGCCCAGCGGGAGTCTACGAGCAGTACTTC. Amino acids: CASTTSPAGVYEQYF.